These 25 T cell receptor beta chains were sequenced from one sample in a study of T cells in Graves' hyperthyroidism and ophthalmopathy (dated by TCRdb to between 2018 and 2020). The library was built by means of multiplex PCR. Sequenced using an Illumina HiSeq 2000. Amplification of TCR beta CDR3 regions was carried out from RNA transcripts. The first round of RT-PCR for the TCR CDR3 was performed with the HTBI primer set and the Qiagen OneStep RT-PCR kit. TCRdb reworked the public reads: Q25 trimming with fastp, MiXCR clone assembly, productive beta chains retained. Rows matching on CDR3 protein sequence are summarized as one entry with the most common DNA and genes. The sample table holds a few hundred thousand distinct CDR3 sequences, of which roughly an eighth were seen once. 9.2% of the sample is held by the ten biggest clonotypes. The sequenced sample consisted of blood. These receptors were collected from a woman in her late teens or twenties with Graves' hyperthyroidism.

V and J are TRBV20-1 and TRBJ2-5; no definite D call. The CDR3 totals 13 residues. The germline V and J ends were trimmed by 1 base and 7 bases, with 13 bases remaining between them. Germline V gene lookup returns CDR1 DFQATT and CDR2 SNEGSKA (reference sequence). CDR3 loop: CSARAPSFRTQYF. In nucleotides, the CDR3 is TGCAGTGCTAGAGCCCCCTCCTTTAGGACCCAGTACTTC.

This clonotype was picked up many times. V usage is TRBV28 and J usage is TRBJ1-1; D uncertain. The V gene lost 8 bases and the J gene lost 3 bases, with 13 bases spanning the gap. The germline V gene encodes CDR1 MDHEN and CDR2 SYDVKM. The CDR3 length is 13 residues. CDR3 residues: CASASGRDTEAFF. The CDR3 DNA sequence: TGTGCCAGCGCCTCGGGAAGAGACACTGAAGCTTTCTTT.

This clonotype has at least ten counts. The chain recombines TRBV28 with TRBJ2-2; TRBD2 matches at 8 bases. The V gene end was trimmed by 2 bases and the J gene end by 5 bases; junction bases not matched to a gene: 10. The length of the CDR3 is 17 residues. CDR1 MDHEN and CDR2 SYDVKM come from the germline V gene. The CDR3 DNA reads TGTGCCAGCAGTTTAATAAAGGGACTAGGCGGTACCGGGGAGCTGTTTTTT. Translation: CASSLIKGLGGTGELFF.

This rearrangement joins TRBV11-2 to TRBJ2-7; D perhaps matches TRBD1 (6 bases). The germline CDR1 and CDR2 sequences are SGHAT and FQNNGV. Trimming removed 5 bases at V and 0 bases at J, with 17 bases between. CDR3 size: 16 residues. The CDR3: CASSQGWGRFSYEQYF. The CDR3 coding sequence is TGTGCCAGCAGCCAAGGTTGGGGGCGGTTCTCCTACGAGCAGTACTTC.

This clonotype was seen a few times. V and J are TRBV6-1 and TRBJ2-7; D is possibly TRBD1 or TRBD2 (5 bases each). V lost 7 bases to trimming and J lost 6 bases, with 25 bases between them. Germline CDR1 MNHNS, CDR2 SASEGT. The CDR3 sequence is 16 residues long. The CDR3 here is CASNNRTGPRTREQYF. The DNA for the CDR3 is TGTGCCAGCAACAACAGAACGGGGCCACGGACACGCGAGCAGTACTTC.

This clonotype was seen more than once but under ten times. This is likely a read error, given that the CDR3 carries no conserved phenylalanine or tryptophan at its end. This chain links TRBV2 with TRBJ1-5; weak D call: TRBD1 (5 bases). This CDR3 is 16 amino acids long. Deletions cut 5 bases from V and 0 bases from J, with 14 bases between. Germline CDR1 SNHLY, CDR2 FYNNEI. CDR3 nucleotides: TGTGCCAGCAGTTCTGACAGTGACTATAGCAATCAGCCCCAGCATTCT. Translated, it gives CASSSDSDYSNQPQHS.

At least ten counts were recorded for this clonotype. The V and J genes are TRBV6-5 and TRBJ2-3; 12 bases map to TRBD2. V dropped 2 bases and J dropped 1; count of bases not matched to a gene: 1. Germline CDR1 reads MNHEY; CDR2 reads SVGAGI. The CDR3 has 16 amino acids. As DNA, the CDR3 is TGTGCCAGCAGTTACACTAGCGGGGGGCGCACAGATACGCAGTATTTT. Its protein product is CASSYTSGGRTDTQYF.

This chain joins TRBV6-1 and TRBJ1-3; D is ambiguous. The CDR3 runs 14 residues. Trimming took off 4 bases at V and 0 bases at J, with 7 bases between the two ends. CDR1 and CDR2 (germline): MNHNS, SASEGT. CDR3 amino acids: CASSVLISGNTIYF. Here the CDR3 DNA reads TGTGCCAGCAGTGTTCTAATCTCTGGAAACACCATATATTTT.

This clonotype has ten or more counts. The chain recombines TRBV28 with TRBJ1-5; D is perhaps TRBD1 (5 bases). Germline CDR1 is MDHEN and CDR2 is SYDVKM. Trimming took off 7 bases at V and 1 base at J, with 11 bases between the two ends. This CDR3 is 14 amino acids long. CDR3 nucleotides: TGTGCCAGCACCCTATGGGACAGCAATCAGCCCCAGCATTTT. This gives the protein CASTLWDSNQPQHF. Looking up the rest from reference TRBV28 and TRBJ1-5 gives the full variable domain: DVKVTQSSRYLVKRTGEKVFLECVQDMDHENMFWYRQDPGLGLRLIYFSYDVKMKEKGDIPEGYSVSREKKERFSLILESASTNQTSMYLCASTLWDSNQPQHFGDGTRLSIL.

This clonotype has a count of ten or more. The chain combines TRBV20-1 with TRBJ1-1, with 8 bases aligning to TRBD1. The CDR3 runs 15 residues. CDR1 is DFQATT, CDR2 SNEGSKA, per germline (reference sequence). The V gene end was trimmed by 4 bases and the J gene end by 5 bases; junction bases not matched to a gene: 12. DNA of the CDR3: TGCAGTGCTACGATAACCCCGGACAGGGAGACTGAAGCTTTCTTT. This gives the protein CSATITPDRETEAFF.

This clonotype was observed many times. CDR3 residues: CASKNLDVANYGYTF. CDR3 sequence (DNA): TGTGCCAGCAAGAACTTGGACGTCGCTAACTATGGCTACACCTTC. V gene TRBV12-3 or TRBV12-4 combines with J gene TRBJ1-2; D not resolved. This CDR3 contains 15 residues. V gave up 7 bases and J gave up 0 bases, with 15 bases separating them.

This clonotype was seen many times. The chain recombines TRBV7-9 with TRBJ1-4, with 7 bases aligning to TRBD1. CDR1 SEHNR and CDR2 FQNEAQ come from the germline V gene (reference sequence). CDR3 length equals 14 residues. The V and J ends lost 7 bases and 7 bases, in that order; junction bases with no gene match: 9. The CDR3 coding sequence is TGTGCCAGCACTGACAGGGCTTCGGGTGAAAAACTGTTTTTT. It yields the protein CASTDRASGEKLFF.

In this sample, this clonotype turned up many times. The gene calls are TRBV5-6 and TRBJ1-1; D unresolved. The V gene's germline CDR1 is SGHDT and CDR2 YYEEEE. The CDR3 is 14 residues long. V lost 0 bases and J lost 4, with 10 bases in between. CDR3 amino acids: CASSLGDTGTEAFF. CDR3 nucleotides: TGTGCCAGCAGCTTGGGGGATACGGGCACTGAAGCTTTCTTT.

This clonotype was recorded many times. This chain joins TRBV24-1 and TRBJ1-5, with D unresolved. The CDR3 is 14 amino acids. Trimming removed 5 bases at V and 2 bases at J, with 9 bases between. Germline lookup yields CDR1 KGHDR and CDR2 SFDVKD. CDR3 bases: TGTGCCACCAGTGCCCGGATAGGCAATCAGCCCCAGCATTTT. Amino acid sequence: CATSARIGNQPQHF.

This clonotype showed up many times. The rearrangement links TRBV20-1 to TRBJ2-2; D gene ambiguous. CDR3 length equals 16 residues. V was shortened by 2 bases and J by 2 bases, with 15 bases between the two germline ends. Germline lookup yields CDR1 DFQATT and CDR2 SNEGSKA (reference sequence). CDR3 DNA: TGCAGTGCTAGACGTCCTGCTAACGGAAACACCGGGGAGCTGTTTTTT. It is translated as CSARRPANGNTGELFF.

Ten or more counts support this clonotype. The chain links TRBV3-1 to TRBJ1-1; 7 nucleotides align to TRBD1. CDR1 and CDR2 (germline): LGHDT, YNNKEL (reference sequence). This CDR3 is built from 16 residues. V shed 1 base and J 3 bases; nucleotides not matched to a gene: 8. The CDR3 DNA sequence: TGTGCCAGCAGCCAAGTAGGGGGCGCGAGGGACACTGAAGCTTTCTTT. This encodes CASSQVGGARDTEAFF.

The chain uses TRBV7-2 and TRBJ1-5; D uncertain. This CDR3 is 16 amino acids long. The V end lost 2 bases, the J end lost 1 base, and 12 bases lay between the germline ends. CDR1 and CDR2 from the germline V gene are SGHTA and FQGNSA. CDR3: CASSLIRAESNQPQHF. The CDR3 DNA sequence: TGTGCCAGCAGCTTAATTAGGGCTGAGAGCAATCAGCCCCAGCATTTT. The complete variable domain, with remaining parts taken from reference TRBV7-2 and TRBJ1-5, reads GAGVSQSPSNKVTEKGKDVELRCDPISGHTALYWYRQSLGQGLEFLIYFQGNSAPDKSGLPSDRFSAERTGGSVSTLTIQRTQQEDSAVYLCASSLIRAESNQPQHFGDGTRLSIL.

Ten or more counts support this clonotype. This chain links TRBV29-1 with TRBJ2-3; D perhaps matches TRBD2 (6 bases). Trimming left V 3 bases short and J 2 bases short, with 9 bases between. CDR1 is SQVTM, CDR2 ANQGSEA, per germline. The CDR3 has 13 amino acids. The CDR3 is CSVDRESTDTQYF. DNA of the CDR3: TGCAGCGTTGACCGGGAGTCCACAGATACGCAGTATTTT.

This clonotype was seen at least ten times. CDR3 sequence: CAWTEGRGYNEQFF. DNA of the CDR3: TGTGCCTGGACCGAGGGTCGGGGCTACAATGAGCAGTTCTTC. This sequence joins TRBV30 and TRBJ2-1, with D perhaps TRBD2 (5 bases). With 4 bases removed from V and 3 bases from J, the gap between germline ends came to 13 bases. Germline CDR1 GTSNPN, CDR2 SVGIG (reference sequence). This CDR3 spans 14 amino acids.

At least ten counts were recorded for this clonotype. The chain is built from TRBV7-2 and TRBJ2-3; TRBD2 might be the D (5 bases). The CDR3 is made up of 12 amino acids. V lost 8 bases and J 4 bases, leaving 10 bases between the germline ends. Germline values: CDR1 SGHTA, CDR2 FQGNSA. In DNA, the CDR3 is TGTGCCAGCGGGAGTAGGGCAGATACGCAGTATTTT. The encoded protein is CASGSRADTQYF.

There are many counts of this clonotype. The rearrangement uses TRBV10-3 and TRBJ2-1, with D possibly TRBD2 on 6 matching bases. This CDR3 region has 16 residues. Germline V gene sequence: CDR1 ENHRY, CDR2 SYGVKD. V gave up 6 bases and J gave up 0 bases, with 15 bases separating them. CDR3 sequence: CAIRTGTPSSYNEQFF. CDR3 sequence (DNA): TGTGCCATCAGGACCGGGACTCCAAGCTCCTACAATGAGCAGTTCTTC.

The rearrangement uses TRBV4-2 and TRBJ2-7, with TRBD1 matching 9 bases. The CDR3 runs 16 residues. In germline, CDR1 is LGHNA, CDR2 YNFKEQ. J was trimmed by 5 bases and V by 1 base; bases with no gene match: 9. The CDR3 sequence: CASSQGQDRGGDEQYF. CDR3 nucleotide sequence: TGTGCCAGCAGCCAAGGTCAAGACAGGGGGGGGGACGAGCAGTACTTC.

This clonotype has ten or more counts. J is TRBJ1-2 and V is TRBV20-1, with TRBD1 as a possible D gene (6 bases). The CDR3 sequence is 16 residues long. V was shortened by 1 base and J by 4 bases, with 19 bases between the two germline ends. The V gene's germline CDR1 is DFQATT and CDR2 SNEGSKA (reference sequence). For the CDR3, the DNA is TGCAGTGCTAGAGTCCTCCCTTTCGGGACATTCTATGGCTACACCTTC. Protein: CSARVLPFGTFYGYTF.

V and J are TRBV5-1 and TRBJ2-5, with TRBD2 as a possible D gene (6 bases). The V and J ends lost 0 bases and 9 bases respectively, with 18 bases between them. Germline values: CDR1 SGHRS, CDR2 YFSETQ. The CDR3 runs 15 residues. The CDR3 region is CASSLDAATGEAQYF. In DNA form, the CDR3 reads TGCGCCAGCAGCTTGGACGCGGCTACCGGGGAGGCCCAGTACTTC.

The chain is built from TRBV7-9 and TRBJ2-7; TRBD1 agrees at 7 bases. The CDR3 spans 15 residues. V trimming: 3 bases; J trimming: 1 base; junction bases outside the gene matches: 6. Germline V gene data show CDR1 as SEHNR and CDR2 as FQNEAQ (reference sequence). The CDR3 here is CASSFGTAGSYEQYF. CDR3 coding DNA: TGTGCCAGCAGCTTTGGGACAGCTGGATCCTACGAGCAGTACTTC.